This T cell receptor beta chain originates from a study of T cells in Graves' hyperthyroidism and ophthalmopathy. Amplification targeted TCR beta CDR3 regions from RNA transcripts. During a first-round RT-PCR of the TCR CDR3, the HTBI primer set was used. TCRdb redid the calling of the multiplex PCR reads with MiXCR, one entry per CDR3 protein. This table holds some 400,000 distinct CDR3 sequences, 19% found once. Each patient was aged 18 to 65 and had newly diagnosed hyperthyroidism of under 2 months' duration. Researchers barred patients who had uncontrolled infection, other autoimmune disease, pregnancy or lactation. Source material for PBMCs was more than 7.5 ml fresh peripheral blood. In this sample, this clonotype turned up many times. The CDR3 is 12 amino acids. Trimming shortened V by 3 bases and J by 7 bases, and 6 bases separated the two germline ends. Germline V CDR1 and CDR2: SEHNR, FQNEAQ (reference sequence).

The receptor's source is a woman under 30 with Graves' hyperthyroidism. This chain connects TRBV7-9 to TRBJ2-2, with unresolved D. What was sequenced was blood. DNA of the CDR3: TGTGCCAGCAGCTTCCCGATCGGGGAGCTGTTTTTT. It yields the protein CASSFPIGELFF. Together with reference TRBV7-9 and TRBJ2-2, the CDR3 gives the full variable domain: DTGVSQNPRHKITKRGQNVTFRCDPISEHNRLYWYRQTLGQGPEFLTYFQNEAQLEKSRLLSDRFSAERPKGSFSTLEIQRTEQGDSAMYLCASSFPIGELFFGEGSRLTVL.